This T cell receptor beta chain was sequenced during a study of blood T cell repertoires in COVID-19. Turning to the study itself: Donors in the United States, Italy and Spain gave samples during acute or convalescent COVID-19. Nucleic acid was either cDNA or gDNA, and it came from T cells, B-cell-depleted T cells, or PBMCs.

CDR1 and CDR2 (germline): SGHRS, YFSETQ. V was cut by 4 bases and J by 7 bases, with 12 bases left in between. This CDR3 spans 13 amino acids. Recruitment covered 20 to 25 US areas and drew participants whose ages spanned about 18 to 90 years. For recovered donors of Cohort 3, there were two negative PCRs, clearance, or symptom resolution. The table lists this clone with a count of one. TCRdb keeps only in-frame clones here, not all; method: immunoSEQ multiplex PCR. The sample lists about 270,000 clones; about nine tenths were seen once. The material sequenced was PBMCs or T cells enriched from blood (not recorded which). This clonotype was obtained from a woman aged 18-29 years who had recovered from COVID-19. The rearrangement uses TRBV5-1 and TRBJ2-1; TRBD2 is a possible D gene (6 bases). The CDR3 is CASSRATSNEQFF. The CDR3 coding sequence is TGCGCCAGCAGCAGGGCGACTAGTAATGAGCAGTTCTTC.